This T cell receptor beta chain was recovered during a study of T cells in Graves' hyperthyroidism and ophthalmopathy. The table lists this clonotype with many counts. The antigen remains undetermined. Lactation, pregnancy, other autoimmune disease or uncontrolled infection excluded patients. Regions amplified from RNA transcripts were the TCR beta CDR3 regions. First-round RT-PCR targeting the TCR CDR3 was performed with the HTBI primer set. TCRdb re-derived calls from the multiplex PCR reads in MiXCR, one entry per CDR3 protein. The repertoire consists of some 270,000 distinct CDR3 sequences, with roughly 15% occurring once and the leading ten covering less than 8%. Study-wide results and limits: The model foresaw ophthalmopathy a median 6.5 months prior to onset. Blood shared most expanded thyroid clonotypes above 0.001.

The CDR3 totals 14 residues. V was pared by 4 bases and J by 2 bases, with 11 bases between. The germline V gene encodes CDR1 MNHEY and CDR2 SVGAGI. The chain combines TRBV6-5 with TRBJ1-1, with D unclear. The sequencing sample was made of blood. The sequence derives from a middle-aged woman with Graves' hyperthyroidism. The chain's CDR3 is CASSSRADNTEAFF. CDR3 DNA sequence: TGTGCCAGCAGTTCTCGGGCCGACAACACTGAAGCTTTCTTT.